The entry below describes one TCR beta chain. Its antigen is unknown. The data belong to a study of T-cell memory formation after mild COVID-19. From 5'RACE with constant-segment primers came TCR alpha and TCR beta cDNA libraries that carried sample barcodes and UMIs. TCRdb re-derived calls from the 5' RACE reads in MiXCR, one entry per CDR3 protein. Here the sample spans hundreds of thousands of distinct CDR3 sequences, 20% being singletons. Germline V gene sequence: CDR1 DFQATT, CDR2 SNEGSKA (reference sequence). V dropped 6 bases and J dropped 10; count of bases not matched to a gene: 10. The CDR3 has 13 amino acids. Broader study findings: Clones which contracted sat mainly in CM and EM if CD4+, and in EMRA if CD8+.

Sequenced sample: PBMCs or a T cell subset sorted from them (not recorded which). This TCR derives from a man between 18 and 35 years old who had mild COVID-19 (a few samples of this study predate the infection). Cell type and time point are not known. V gene TRBV20-1 combines with J gene TRBJ1-2, with 11 bases lining up with TRBD1. The DNA for the CDR3 is TGCAGTGCCCGGACAGGGGGCGTAGGAGCCTACACCTTC. This translates into CSARTGGVGAYTF.